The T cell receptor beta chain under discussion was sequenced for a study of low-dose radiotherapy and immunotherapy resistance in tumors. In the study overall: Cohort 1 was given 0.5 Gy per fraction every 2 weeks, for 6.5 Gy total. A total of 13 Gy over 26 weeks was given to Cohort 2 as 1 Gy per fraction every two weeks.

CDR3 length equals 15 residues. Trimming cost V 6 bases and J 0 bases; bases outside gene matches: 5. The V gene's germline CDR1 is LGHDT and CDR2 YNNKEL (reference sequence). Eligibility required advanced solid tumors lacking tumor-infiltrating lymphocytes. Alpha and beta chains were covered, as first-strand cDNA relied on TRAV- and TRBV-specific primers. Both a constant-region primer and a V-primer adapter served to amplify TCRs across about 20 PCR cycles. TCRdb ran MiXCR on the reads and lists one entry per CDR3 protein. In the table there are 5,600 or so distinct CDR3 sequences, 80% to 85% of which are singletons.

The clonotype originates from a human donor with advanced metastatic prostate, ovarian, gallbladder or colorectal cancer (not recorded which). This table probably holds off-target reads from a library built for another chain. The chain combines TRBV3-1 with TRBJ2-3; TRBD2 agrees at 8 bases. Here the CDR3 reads CASRRASGSTDTQYF. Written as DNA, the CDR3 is TGTGCCAGCAGGCGTGCTAGCGGGAGCACAGATACGCAGTATTTT.